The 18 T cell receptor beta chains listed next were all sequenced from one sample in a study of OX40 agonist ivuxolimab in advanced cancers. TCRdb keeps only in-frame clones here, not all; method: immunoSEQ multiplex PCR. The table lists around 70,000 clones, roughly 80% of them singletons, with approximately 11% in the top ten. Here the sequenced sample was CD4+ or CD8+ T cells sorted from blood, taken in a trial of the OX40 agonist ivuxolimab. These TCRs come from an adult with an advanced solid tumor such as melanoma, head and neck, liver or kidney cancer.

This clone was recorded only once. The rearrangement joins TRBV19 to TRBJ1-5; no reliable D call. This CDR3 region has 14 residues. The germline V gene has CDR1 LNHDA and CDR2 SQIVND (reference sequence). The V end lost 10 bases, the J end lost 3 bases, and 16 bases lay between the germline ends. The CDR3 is CATDQDGFNQPQHF. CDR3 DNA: TGTGCCACGGACCAGGACGGATTCAATCAGCCCCAGCATTTT.

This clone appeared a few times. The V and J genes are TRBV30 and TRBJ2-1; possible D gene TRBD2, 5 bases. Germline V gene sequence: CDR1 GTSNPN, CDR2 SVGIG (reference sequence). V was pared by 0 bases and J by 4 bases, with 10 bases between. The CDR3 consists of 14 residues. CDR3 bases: TGTGCCTGGAGTGTAACGACTACTTACAATGAGCAGTTCTTC. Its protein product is CAWSVTTTYNEQFF. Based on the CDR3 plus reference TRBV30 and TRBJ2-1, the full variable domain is SQTIHQWPATLVQPVGSPLSLECTVEGTSNPNLYWYRQAAGRGLQLLFYSVGIGQISSEVPQNLSASRPQDRQFILSSKKLLLSDSGFYLCAWSVTTTYNEQFFGPGTRLTVL.

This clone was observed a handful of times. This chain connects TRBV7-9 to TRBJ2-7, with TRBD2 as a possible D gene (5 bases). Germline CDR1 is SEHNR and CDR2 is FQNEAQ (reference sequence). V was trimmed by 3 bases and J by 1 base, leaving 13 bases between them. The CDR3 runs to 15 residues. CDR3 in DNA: TGTGCCAGCAGCTTGCTTTCTGGCGGGTCCTACGAGCAGTACTTC. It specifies CASSLLSGGSYEQYF. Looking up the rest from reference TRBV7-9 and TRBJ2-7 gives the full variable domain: DTGVSQNPRHKITKRGQNVTFRCDPISEHNRLYWYRQTLGQGPEFLTYFQNEAQLEKSRLLSDRFSAERPKGSFSTLEIQRTEQGDSAMYLCASSLLSGGSYEQYFGPGTRLTVT.

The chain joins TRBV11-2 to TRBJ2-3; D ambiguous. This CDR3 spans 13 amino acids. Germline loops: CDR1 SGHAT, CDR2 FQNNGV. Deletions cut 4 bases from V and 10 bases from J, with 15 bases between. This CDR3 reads CASSSTLIAPQYF. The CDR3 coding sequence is TGTGCCAGCAGCTCCACATTAATTGCCCCGCAGTATTTT.

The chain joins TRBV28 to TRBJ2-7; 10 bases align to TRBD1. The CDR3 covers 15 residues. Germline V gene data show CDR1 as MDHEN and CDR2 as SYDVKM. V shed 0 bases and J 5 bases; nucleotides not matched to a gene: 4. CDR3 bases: TGTGCCAGCAGTTTATGGGACAGGGGGTACCACGAGCAGTACTTC. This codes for CASSLWDRGYHEQYF.

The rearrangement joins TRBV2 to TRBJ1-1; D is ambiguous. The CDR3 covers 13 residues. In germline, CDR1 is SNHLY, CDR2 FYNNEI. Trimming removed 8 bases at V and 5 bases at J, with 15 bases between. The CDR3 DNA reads TGTGCCAGCTCCTCCGGGAGAGAGACTGAAGCTTTCTTT. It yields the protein CASSSGRETEAFF.

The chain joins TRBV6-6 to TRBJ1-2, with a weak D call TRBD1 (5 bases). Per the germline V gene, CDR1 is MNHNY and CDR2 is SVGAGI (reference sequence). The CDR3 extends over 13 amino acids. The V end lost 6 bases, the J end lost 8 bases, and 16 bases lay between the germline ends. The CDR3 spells CASSPRDQGGYTF. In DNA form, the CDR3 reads TGTGCCAGCAGCCCCCGGGACCAAGGGGGCTACACCTTC.

Written as DNA, the CDR3 is TGTGCCAGCAGCCCAGCAAGGGCGGGAGAATGGGATGAGCAGTTCTTC. This translates into CASSPARAGEWDEQFF. V gene TRBV7-9 combines with J gene TRBJ2-1; 7 bases are a match to TRBD2. The CDR3 extends over 16 amino acids. Per germline, CDR1 SEHNR and CDR2 FQNEAQ (reference sequence). V shed 5 bases, J shed 8 bases, and the junction held 15 bases outside the gene matches.

CDR3 residues: CASSLWDGATEAFF. The CDR3 DNA reads as TGCGCCAGCAGCTTGTGGGACGGAGCGACTGAAGCTTTCTTT. This sequence joins TRBV5-1 and TRBJ1-1, with TRBD1 as a possible D gene (5 bases). Trimming removed 1 base at V and 5 bases at J, with 12 bases between. Germline V gene lookup returns CDR1 SGHRS and CDR2 YFSETQ. This CDR3 comprises 14 residues. The full variable domain, completed using reference TRBV5-1 and TRBJ1-1, is KAGVTQTPRYLIKTRGQQVTLSCSPISGHRSVSWYQQTPGQGLQFLFEYFSETQRNKGNFPGRFSGRQFSNSRSEMNVSTLELGDSALYLCASSLWDGATEAFFGQGTRLTVV.

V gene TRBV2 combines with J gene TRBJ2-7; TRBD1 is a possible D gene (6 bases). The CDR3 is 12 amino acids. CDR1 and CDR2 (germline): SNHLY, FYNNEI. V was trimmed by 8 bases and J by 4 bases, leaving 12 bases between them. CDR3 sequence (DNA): TGTGCCAGCGAAGGGGGATTTTACGAGCAGTACTTC. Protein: CASEGGFYEQYF.

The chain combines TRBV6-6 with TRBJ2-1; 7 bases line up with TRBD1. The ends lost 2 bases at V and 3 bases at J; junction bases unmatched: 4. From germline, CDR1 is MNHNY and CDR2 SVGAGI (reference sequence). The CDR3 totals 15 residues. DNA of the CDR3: TGTGCCAGCAGTTACAAGACAGGGAACTACAATGAGCAGTTCTTC. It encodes CASSYKTGNYNEQFF.

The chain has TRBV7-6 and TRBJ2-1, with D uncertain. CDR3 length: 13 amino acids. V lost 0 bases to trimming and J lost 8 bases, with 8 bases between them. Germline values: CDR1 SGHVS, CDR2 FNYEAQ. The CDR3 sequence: CASSLAQRDEQFF. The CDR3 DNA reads TGTGCCAGCAGCTTAGCCCAAAGGGATGAGCAGTTCTTC.

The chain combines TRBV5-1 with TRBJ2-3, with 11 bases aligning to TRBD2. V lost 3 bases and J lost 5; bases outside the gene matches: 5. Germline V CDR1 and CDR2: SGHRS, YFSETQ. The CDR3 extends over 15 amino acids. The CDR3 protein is CASSSGTSGGDTQYF. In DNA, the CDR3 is TGCGCCAGCAGCTCAGGGACTAGCGGCGGAGATACGCAGTATTTT.

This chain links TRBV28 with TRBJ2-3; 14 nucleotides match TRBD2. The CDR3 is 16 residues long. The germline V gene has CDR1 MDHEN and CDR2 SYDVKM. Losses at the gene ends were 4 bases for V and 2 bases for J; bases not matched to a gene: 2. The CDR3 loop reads CASSSGLAGATDTQYF. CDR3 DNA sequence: TGTGCCAGCAGTTCGGGACTAGCGGGGGCCACAGATACGCAGTATTTT.

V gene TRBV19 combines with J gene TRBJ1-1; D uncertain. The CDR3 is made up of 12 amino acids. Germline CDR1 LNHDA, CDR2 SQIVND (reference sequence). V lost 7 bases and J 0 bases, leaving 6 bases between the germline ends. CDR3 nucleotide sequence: TGTGCCAGTAAAGCCCTGAACACTGAAGCTTTCTTT. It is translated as CASKALNTEAFF.

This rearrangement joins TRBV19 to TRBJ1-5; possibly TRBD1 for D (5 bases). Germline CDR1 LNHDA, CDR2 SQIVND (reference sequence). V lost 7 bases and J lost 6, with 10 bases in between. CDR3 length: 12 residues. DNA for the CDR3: TGTGCCAGTACCAGGGCGGGTCAGCCCCAGCATTTT. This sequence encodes CASTRAGQPQHF.

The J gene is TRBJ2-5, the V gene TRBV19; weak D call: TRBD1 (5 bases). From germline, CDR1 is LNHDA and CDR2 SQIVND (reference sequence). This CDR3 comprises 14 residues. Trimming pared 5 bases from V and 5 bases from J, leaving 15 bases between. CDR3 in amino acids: CASSPGPGWETQYF. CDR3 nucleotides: TGTGCCAGTAGTCCTGGACCAGGGTGGGAGACCCAGTACTTC.

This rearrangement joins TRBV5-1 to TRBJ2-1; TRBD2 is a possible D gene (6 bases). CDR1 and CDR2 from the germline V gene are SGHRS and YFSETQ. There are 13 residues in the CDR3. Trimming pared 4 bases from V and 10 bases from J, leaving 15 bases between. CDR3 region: CASSNHLAAEQFF. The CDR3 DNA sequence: TGCGCCAGCAGCAACCATTTAGCGGCCGAGCAGTTCTTC.